The 20 T cell receptor beta chains given below trace back to one sample, sequenced in a study of identical twins. TCRdb re-derived calls from the 5' RACE reads in MiXCR, one entry per CDR3 protein. This sample has about 470,000 distinct CDR3 sequences, with approximately 24% found just once. These sequences were also reported in another study, on T cells expressing NK-cell markers.

Sequencing was done on a sample of CD4+ T cells sorted from blood. These receptors originate from a woman under 30 in good health.

This clonotype turned up a few times. CDR3 bases: TGCAGCGTTGGGCAGGGTCGCAATCAGCCCCAGCATTTT. It is translated as CSVGQGRNQPQHF. The genes are TRBV29-1 and TRBJ1-5, with D perhaps matching TRBD1 (5 bases). Germline CDR1 reads SQVTM; CDR2 reads ANQGSEA. The CDR3 runs to 13 residues. V was cut by 4 bases and J by 2 bases, with 9 bases left in between.

The rearrangement uses TRBV12-3 or TRBV12-4 and TRBJ2-1; the match to TRBD1 covers 7 bases. The CDR3 spans 17 residues. Trimming at V came to 6 bases and at J to 10 bases, leaving 21 bases not matched to a gene. This chain's CDR3 is CASSPTLGTARSGEQFF. The CDR3 DNA sequence: TGTGCCAGCAGCCCTACCCTAGGGACAGCCAGGTCCGGGGAGCAGTTCTTC.

The rearrangement links TRBV6-1 to TRBJ1-5; no reliable D call. Trimming shortened V by 5 bases and J by 1 base, and 12 bases separated the two germline ends. The length of the CDR3 is 15 residues. Germline V lookup: CDR1 MNHNS, CDR2 SASEGT. The CDR3: CASSTAGGSNQPQHF. CDR3 bases: TGTGCCAGCAGTACCGCAGGTGGGAGCAATCAGCCCCAGCATTTT.

The CDR3 sequence: CAWRPGANVLTF. For the CDR3, the DNA is TGTGCCTGGAGGCCAGGGGCCAACGTCCTGACTTTC. This rearrangement joins TRBV30 to TRBJ2-6; D remains unclear. The V gene lost 3 bases and the J gene lost 4 bases, with 4 bases spanning the gap. The CDR3 runs 12 residues. Germline assignment: CDR1 GTSNPN and CDR2 SVGIG (reference sequence).

The V gene is TRBV25-1, the J gene TRBJ2-1; D unclear. Between the trimmed V and J ends, which lost 5 bases and 9 bases, there was a span of 8 bases. The V gene's germline CDR1 is MGHDK and CDR2 SYGVNS. The CDR3 loop spans 11 amino acids. CDR3 sequence (DNA): TGTGCCAGCAGTATATTGGGTGAGCAGTTCTTC. Protein: CASSILGEQFF.

This clonotype occurred a few times. The chain combines TRBV9 with TRBJ2-5; D is ambiguous. In germline, CDR1 is SGDLS, CDR2 YYNGEE. The CDR3 has 14 residues. V was clipped by 0 bases and J by 2 bases, with 8 bases between them. The CDR3 loop reads CASSVDPGQETQYF. The CDR3 DNA sequence: TGTGCCAGCAGCGTAGACCCCGGTCAAGAGACCCAGTACTTC.

This clonotype was counted between two and nine times. V gene TRBV20-1 combines with J gene TRBJ1-1, with D hard to call. Germline CDR1 reads DFQATT; CDR2 reads SNEGSKA (reference sequence). The CDR3 has 11 amino acids. The V gene lost 4 bases and the J gene lost 1 base, with 4 bases spanning the gap. CDR3 bases: TGCAGTGCTACCCAGAACACTGAAGCTTTCTTT. Protein: CSATQNTEAFF.

V is TRBV7-9 and J is TRBJ2-7, with 7 bases lining up with TRBD1. The trim removed 4 bases at V and 6 bases at J, leaving 9 bases unmatched. Germline V gene lookup returns CDR1 SEHNR and CDR2 FQNEAQ (reference sequence). This CDR3 is built from 14 residues. The CDR3 DNA reads as TGTGCCAGCAGCTCTGACAGGGAGTCACGCGAGCAGTACTTC. The encoded protein is CASSSDRESREQYF. Supplemented by reference TRBV7-9 and TRBJ2-7, the full variable domain reads DTGVSQNPRHKITKRGQNVTFRCDPISEHNRLYWYRQTLGQGPEFLTYFQNEAQLEKSRLLSDRFSAERPKGSFSTLEIQRTEQGDSAMYLCASSSDRESREQYFGPGTRLTVT.

The sample holds a few counts of this clonotype. The J gene is TRBJ2-5, the V gene TRBV5-5, with D hard to call. Germline assignment: CDR1 SGHKS and CDR2 YYEKEE (reference sequence). V was clipped by 4 bases and J by 5 bases, with 15 bases between them. The CDR3 has 14 residues. The CDR3 region has the DNA TGTGCCAGCAGCAGGGCGTCCTTCCAGGAGACCCAGTACTTC. Translated, it gives CASSRASFQETQYF.

The chain combines TRBV12-3 or TRBV12-4 with TRBJ2-7; the D call may be TRBD1 or TRBD2 (5 bases each). CDR3 size: 14 residues. The V and J ends lost 5 bases and 5 bases respectively, with 16 bases between them. CDR3 coding DNA: TGTGCCAGCAGTACCCGGGACCCTAAGGACGAGCAGTACTTC. Translating gives CASSTRDPKDEQYF.

This clonotype was found a few times. The CDR3 here is CSARADSEQYF. The CDR3 DNA reads TGCAGTGCTAGGGCGGACAGCGAGCAGTACTTC. V is TRBV20-1 and J is TRBJ2-7; perhaps TRBD1 as D (6 bases). Germline assignment: CDR1 DFQATT and CDR2 SNEGSKA (reference sequence). V lost 3 bases and J 6 bases, leaving 9 bases between the germline ends. The CDR3 runs to 11 residues.

The CDR3 DNA is TGTGCCAGCAGTTATATAGGGACGCAGTATTTT. Protein product: CASSYIGTQYF. J is TRBJ2-3 and V is TRBV6-2 or TRBV6-3; D is undetermined. Germline V gene lookup returns CDR1 MNHEY and CDR2 SVGEGT. CDR3 length equals 11 residues. V was clipped by 3 bases and J by 9 bases, with 7 bases between them.

The chain combines TRBV7-2 with TRBJ1-6; a weak D match, TRBD1 (5 bases). Trimming took off 1 base at V and 9 bases at J, with 16 bases between the two ends. Germline V gene sequence: CDR1 SGHTA, CDR2 FQGNSA. This CDR3 comprises 16 residues. The DNA for the CDR3 is TGTGCCAGCAGCTTAGGGATGCAGGGAGGTGTTTCACCCCTCCACTTT. Translation: CASSLGMQGGVSPLHF.

The chain is built from TRBV20-1 and TRBJ2-7; no clear D. Germline values: CDR1 DFQATT, CDR2 SNEGSKA (reference sequence). The CDR3 runs to 11 residues. V lost 2 bases and J 3 bases, leaving 5 bases between the germline ends. Written as DNA, the CDR3 is TGCAGTGCTAGAAACTACTACGAGCAGTACTTC. Its translation: CSARNYYEQYF.

The J gene is TRBJ2-5, the V gene TRBV15; perhaps TRBD1 as D (5 bases). This CDR3 is 16 amino acids long. Germline lookup yields CDR1 LNHNV and CDR2 YYDKDF (reference sequence). V lost 3 bases, J lost 1 base, and 15 bases lay in between. The CDR3 DNA reads TGTGCCACCAGCAGGGGGTCTAGGGGAACCCAAGAGACCCAGTACTTC. It yields the protein CATSRGSRGTQETQYF.

In its sample, this clonotype was seen a few times. V and J are TRBV4-3 and TRBJ2-7, with TRBD2 matching 8 bases. CDR1 and CDR2 from the germline V gene are LGHNA and YSLEER. Trimming cost V 0 bases and J 7 bases; bases outside gene matches: 11. CDR3 size: 16 residues. As DNA, the CDR3 is TGCGCCAGCAGCCAAGATACCAGCGGGAGACGAGGGGAGCAGTACTTC. Translating it yields CASSQDTSGRRGEQYF.

The chain uses TRBV12-3 or TRBV12-4 and TRBJ2-3, with D unresolved. The CDR3 extends over 15 amino acids. The germline V and J ends were trimmed by 1 base and 2 bases, with 10 bases remaining between them. The CDR3 protein is CASSLDGRYTDTQYF. CDR3 in DNA: TGTGCCAGCAGTTTAGATGGCCGGTACACAGATACGCAGTATTTT.

V gene TRBV5-1 combines with J gene TRBJ2-2; 10 bases line up with TRBD1. This CDR3 has 15 residues. CDR1 and CDR2 from the germline V gene are SGHRS and YFSETQ. After removal of 4 bases from V and 6 bases from J, the junction contained 6 bases not matched to a gene. In nucleotides, the CDR3 is TGCGCCAGCAGCACCCGACAGGGGGCGGCCGGGGAGCTGTTTTTT. Its translation: CASSTRQGAAGELFF.

A single count supports this clonotype. A much more abundant neighbour one base away suggests this may be a read error. The chain employs TRBV6-2 or TRBV6-3 and TRBJ2-2, with TRBD2 matching 8 bases. V lost 6 bases, J lost 0 bases, and 3 bases stayed unmatched. This CDR3 region has 15 residues. Germline V gene sequence: CDR1 MNHEY, CDR2 SVGEGT. This CDR3 reads CASSQLAANTGELFF. For the CDR3, the DNA is TGTGCCAGCAGCCAACTAGCGGCGAACACCGGGGAGCTGTTTTTT.

This chain joins TRBV7-9 and TRBJ2-7, with TRBD2 matching over 13 bases. CDR3 length: 16 amino acids. Germline V gene data show CDR1 as SEHNR and CDR2 as FQNEAQ (reference sequence). V was pared by 4 bases and J by 1 base, with 4 bases of the junction left unmatched. CDR3 sequence: CASSSRTSGGSYEQYF. The CDR3 DNA is TGTGCCAGCAGCTCCCGGACTAGCGGGGGTTCCTACGAGCAGTACTTC.